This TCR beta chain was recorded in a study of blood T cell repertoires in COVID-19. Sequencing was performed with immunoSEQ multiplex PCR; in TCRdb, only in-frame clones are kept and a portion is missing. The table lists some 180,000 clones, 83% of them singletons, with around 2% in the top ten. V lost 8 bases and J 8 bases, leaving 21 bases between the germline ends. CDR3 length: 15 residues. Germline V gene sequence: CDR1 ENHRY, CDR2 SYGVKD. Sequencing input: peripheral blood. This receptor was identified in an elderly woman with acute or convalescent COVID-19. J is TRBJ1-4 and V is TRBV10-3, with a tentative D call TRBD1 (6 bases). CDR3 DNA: TGTGCCATCGGCGACGAACTACAGGGTTCGGAAAAACTGTTTTTT. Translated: CAIGDELQGSEKLFF.